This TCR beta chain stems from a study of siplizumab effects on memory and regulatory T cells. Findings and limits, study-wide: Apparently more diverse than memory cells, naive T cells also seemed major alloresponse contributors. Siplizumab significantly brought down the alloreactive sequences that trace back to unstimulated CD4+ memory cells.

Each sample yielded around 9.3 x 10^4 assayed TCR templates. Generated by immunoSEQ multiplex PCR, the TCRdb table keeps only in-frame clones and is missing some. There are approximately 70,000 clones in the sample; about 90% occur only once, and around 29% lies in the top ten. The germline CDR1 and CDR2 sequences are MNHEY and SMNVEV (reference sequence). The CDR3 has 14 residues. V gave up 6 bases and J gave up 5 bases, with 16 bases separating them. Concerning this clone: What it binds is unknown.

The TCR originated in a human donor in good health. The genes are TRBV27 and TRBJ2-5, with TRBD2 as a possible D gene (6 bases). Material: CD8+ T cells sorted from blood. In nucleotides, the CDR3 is TGTGCCAGCAGCACCGCAGCGGGTGGGGAGACCCAGTACTTC. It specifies CASSTAAGGETQYF.